One and the same sample provided the 14 T cell receptor beta chains below, sequenced in a study of T cell responses to AZD1222 COVID-19 vaccine. The table came from immunoSEQ multiplex PCR; TCRdb's copy has only in-frame clones and leaves some out. The sample consists of about 92,000 clones, approximately 90% of them appearing once. This material consisted of peripheral blood, taken on day 0 of AZD1222 vaccination. These receptors were taken from an adult in good health.

The sample holds a few counts of this clone. V and J are TRBV6-4 and TRBJ1-2; D not certain. The CDR3 is made up of 15 amino acids. V dropped 6 bases and J dropped 0 bases, with 14 bases sitting between them. Germline V lookup: CDR1 MRHNA, CDR2 SNTAGT. The CDR3 region is CASSPTTEANYGYTF. The DNA for the CDR3 is TGTGCCAGCAGCCCCACTACAGAGGCTAACTATGGCTACACCTTC.

The chain is built from TRBV20-1 and TRBJ2-1; 7 bases map to TRBD2. V was clipped by 3 bases and J by 4 bases; unmatched bases: 15. In germline, CDR1 is DFQATT, CDR2 SNEGSKA (reference sequence). CDR3 length: 17 amino acids. The CDR3 bases are TGCAGTGCTAGTTCGGCGGGACTACCGAGGAGTTACAATGAGCAGTTCTTC. This translates into CSASSAGLPRSYNEQFF.

The V and J genes are TRBV27 and TRBJ2-7, with 7 bases that match TRBD2. CDR3 length: 13 amino acids. V lost 3 bases, J lost 4 bases, and 3 bases stayed unmatched. Germline V gene lookup returns CDR1 MNHEY and CDR2 SMNVEV (reference sequence). CDR3 DNA sequence: TGTGCCAGCAGTTTCGGGAGGACATACGAGCAGTACTTC. This sequence encodes CASSFGRTYEQYF.

The V call is TRBV4-2, the J call TRBJ1-4; possible D gene TRBD1, 6 bases. This CDR3 comprises 17 residues. CDR1 is LGHNA and CDR2 is YNFKEQ in the germline V gene. The V end was cut by 0 bases, the J end by 5 bases, with 16 bases between. DNA of the CDR3: TGTGCCAGCAGCCAAGATAGGGCAGGGGCTCTCAATGAAAAACTGTTTTTT. Translation gives CASSQDRAGALNEKLFF.

This chain connects TRBV30 to TRBJ2-2; no reliable D call. The CDR3 contains 12 residues. Germline-derived CDR1 and CDR2 are GTSNPN and SVGIG (reference sequence). Trimming pared 2 bases from V and 5 bases from J, leaving 6 bases between. The chain's CDR3 is CAWSWQTGELFF. In DNA form, the CDR3 reads TGTGCCTGGAGTTGGCAGACCGGGGAGCTGTTTTTT.

The genes are TRBV6-5 and TRBJ1-2; 11 nucleotides align to TRBD1. The CDR3 consists of 14 residues. The germline gives CDR1 MNHEY, CDR2 SVGAGI. After removal of 6 bases from V and 2 bases from J, the junction contained 2 bases not matched to a gene. CDR3 region: CASRDRGHNYGYTF. Written as DNA, the CDR3 is TGTGCCAGCAGGGACAGGGGGCACAACTATGGCTACACCTTC.

V gene TRBV12-3 or TRBV12-4 combines with J gene TRBJ2-7; D remains ambiguous. Trimming removed 3 bases from V and 7 bases from J, with 13 bases in between. This CDR3 contains 13 residues. CDR3 amino acids: CASSFSARREQYF. The CDR3 DNA reads as TGTGCCAGCAGTTTTTCGGCCAGGCGGGAGCAGTACTTC.

The chain recombines TRBV3-1 (or the pseudogene TRBV3-2) with TRBJ1-2; unclear D gene. CDR3 length: 14 amino acids. The germline gives CDR1 LGHDT, CDR2 YNNKEL (reference sequence). V lost 1 base and J lost 7, with 13 bases in between. DNA for the CDR3: TGTGCCAGCAGCCAAGTTAGAGGATCTGGTGGCTACACCTTC. It codes for CASSQVRGSGGYTF.

CDR3 DNA: TGTGCCAGCAGTTACCAGGGACAGAACACCGGGGAGCTGTTTTTT. The encoded protein is CASSYQGQNTGELFF. This chain joins TRBV6-5 and TRBJ2-2, with D possibly matching TRBD1 (6 bases). The CDR3 runs 15 residues. Germline V gives CDR1 MNHEY, CDR2 SVGAGI. Trimming left V 2 bases short and J 1 base short, with 8 bases between.

The rearrangement joins TRBV2 to TRBJ2-1, with 10 positions matching TRBD2. The length of the CDR3 is 17 residues. Unmatched junction bases numbered 12, after V lost 8 bases and J lost 2 bases. Looked up from germline, CDR1 is SNHLY and CDR2 is FYNNEI. CDR3 nucleotides: TGTGCCAGCGGAGGGGGACGACTAGCGGGCACCTACAATGAGCAGTTCTTC. Its protein product is CASGGGRLAGTYNEQFF. The variable domain in full, with the rest retrieved from reference TRBV2 and TRBJ2-1, is EPEVTQTPSHQVTQMGQEVILRCVPISNHLYFYWYRQILGQKVEFLVSFYNNEISEKSEIFDDQFSVERPDGSNFTLKIRSTKLEDSAMYFCASGGGRLAGTYNEQFFGPGTRLTVL.

The chain combines TRBV1 with TRBJ2-7; whether TRBD1, the table's D call, matches the DNA was not checked. TRBV1 is given as a pseudogene. The CDR3 extends over 16 amino acids. The CDR3 protein is CTSSQSRDRLTYEQYF. DNA for the CDR3: TGCACCAGCAGCCAATCTCGGGACAGGCTAACTTACGAGCAGTACTTC.

V is TRBV6-1 and J is TRBJ1-2, with TRBD1 matching 9 bases. The CDR3 contains 15 residues. Germline loops: CDR1 MNHNS, CDR2 SASEGT. Losses at the gene ends were 3 bases for V and 4 bases for J; bases not matched to a gene: 6. The chain's CDR3 is CASSEGQGGSYGYTF. CDR3 nucleotide sequence: TGTGCCAGCAGTGAGGGACAGGGAGGCTCCTATGGCTACACCTTC.

The count of this clone is one. This chain connects TRBV5-1 to TRBJ2-7; D remains unclear. The CDR3 consists of 12 residues. CDR1 and CDR2 (germline): SGHRS, YFSETQ. V shed 0 bases and J shed 7 bases, with 8 bases lying between them. The CDR3 loop is CASSLGGLEQYF. In DNA form, the CDR3 reads TGCGCCAGCAGCTTGGGGGGTTTAGAGCAGTACTTC.

V gene TRBV29-1 combines with J gene TRBJ2-3, with TRBD1 identical over 7 bases. The CDR3 has 14 residues. J lost 0 bases, V lost 5 bases, and 5 bases had no gene match. CDR1 is SQVTM, CDR2 ANQGSEA, per germline. CDR3: CSVTETGSTDTQYF. The CDR3, as DNA: TGCAGCGTTACCGAGACAGGGAGCACAGATACGCAGTATTTT.